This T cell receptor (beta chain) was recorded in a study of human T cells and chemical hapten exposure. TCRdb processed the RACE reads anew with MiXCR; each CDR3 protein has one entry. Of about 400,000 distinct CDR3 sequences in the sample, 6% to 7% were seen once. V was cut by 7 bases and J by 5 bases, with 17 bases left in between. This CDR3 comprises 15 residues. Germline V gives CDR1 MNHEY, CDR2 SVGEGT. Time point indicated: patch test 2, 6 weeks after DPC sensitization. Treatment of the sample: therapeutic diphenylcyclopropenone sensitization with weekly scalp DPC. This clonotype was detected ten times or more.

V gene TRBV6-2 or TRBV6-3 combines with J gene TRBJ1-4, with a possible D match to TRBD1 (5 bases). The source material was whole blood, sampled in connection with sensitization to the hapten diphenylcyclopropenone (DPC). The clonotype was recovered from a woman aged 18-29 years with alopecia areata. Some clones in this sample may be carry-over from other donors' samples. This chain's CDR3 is CASTLQGSANEKLFF. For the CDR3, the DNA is TGTGCCAGCACGCTGCAGGGTTCGGCGAATGAAAAACTGTTTTTT.